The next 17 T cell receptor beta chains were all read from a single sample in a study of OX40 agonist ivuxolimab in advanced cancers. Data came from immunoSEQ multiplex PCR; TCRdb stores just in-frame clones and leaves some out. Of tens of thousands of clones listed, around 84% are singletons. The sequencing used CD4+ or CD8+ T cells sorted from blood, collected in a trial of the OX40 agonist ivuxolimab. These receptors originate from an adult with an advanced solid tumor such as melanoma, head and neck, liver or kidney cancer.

Written as DNA, the CDR3 is TGCGCCAGCAGCCCAGGGAATTCCGGGGAGCTGTTTTTT. Protein product: CASSPGNSGELFF. The V gene is TRBV5-1, the J gene TRBJ2-2, with D possibly being TRBD1 (5 bases). Germline V gene sequence: CDR1 SGHRS, CDR2 YFSETQ. The germline V and J ends were trimmed by 4 bases and 6 bases, with 10 bases remaining between them. The CDR3 totals 13 residues.

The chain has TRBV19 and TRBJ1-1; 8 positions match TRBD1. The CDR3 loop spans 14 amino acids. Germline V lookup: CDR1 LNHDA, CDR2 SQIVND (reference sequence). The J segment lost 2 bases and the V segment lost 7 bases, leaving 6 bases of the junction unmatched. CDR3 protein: CASTLTGVNTEAFF. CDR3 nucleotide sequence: TGTGCCAGTACCTTGACAGGGGTCAACACTGAAGCTTTCTTT.

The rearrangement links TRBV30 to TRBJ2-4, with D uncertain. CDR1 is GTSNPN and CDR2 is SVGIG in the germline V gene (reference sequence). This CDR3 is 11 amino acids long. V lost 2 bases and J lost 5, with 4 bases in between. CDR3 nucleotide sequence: TGTGCCTGGAGTTCCCAAAACATTCAGTACTTC. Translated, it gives CAWSSQNIQYF.

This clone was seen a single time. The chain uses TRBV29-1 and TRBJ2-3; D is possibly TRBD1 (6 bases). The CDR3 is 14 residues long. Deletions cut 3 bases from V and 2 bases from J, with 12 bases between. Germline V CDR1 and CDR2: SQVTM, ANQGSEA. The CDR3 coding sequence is TGCAGCGTTGATGCGCAGGGGTCCACAGATACGCAGTATTTT. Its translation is CSVDAQGSTDTQYF.

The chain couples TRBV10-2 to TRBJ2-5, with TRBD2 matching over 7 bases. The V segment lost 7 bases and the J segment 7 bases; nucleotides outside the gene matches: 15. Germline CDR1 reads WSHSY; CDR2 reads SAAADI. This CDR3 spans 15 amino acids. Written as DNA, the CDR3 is TGCGCCAGCACTAACCGGGACTACCGCTCGGGGACCCAGTACTTC. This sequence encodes CASTNRDYRSGTQYF.

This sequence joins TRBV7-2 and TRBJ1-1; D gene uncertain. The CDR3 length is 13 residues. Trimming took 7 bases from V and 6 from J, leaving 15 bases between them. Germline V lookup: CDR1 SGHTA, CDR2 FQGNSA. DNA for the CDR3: TGTGCCAGCATCCCGGACCTTAGGGCTGAAGCTTTCTTT. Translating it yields CASIPDLRAEAFF.

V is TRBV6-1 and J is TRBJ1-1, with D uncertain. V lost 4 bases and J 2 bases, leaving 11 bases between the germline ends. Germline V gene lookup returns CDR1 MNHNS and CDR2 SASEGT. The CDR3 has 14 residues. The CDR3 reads CASSAWKENTEAFF. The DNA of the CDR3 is TGTGCCAGCAGTGCCTGGAAGGAAAACACTGAAGCTTTCTTT.

CDR3 amino acids: CASSVKAHRDYPYNEQFF. For the CDR3, the DNA is TGTGCCAGCAGCGTAAAGGCCCACCGGGACTATCCGTACAATGAGCAGTTCTTC. The chain is built from TRBV9 and TRBJ2-1; TRBD2 aligns across 7 bases. CDR3 size: 18 residues. CDR1 is SGDLS, CDR2 YYNGEE, per germline. Germline trimming cut 1 base from V and 4 bases from J; bases unmatched to any gene: 14.

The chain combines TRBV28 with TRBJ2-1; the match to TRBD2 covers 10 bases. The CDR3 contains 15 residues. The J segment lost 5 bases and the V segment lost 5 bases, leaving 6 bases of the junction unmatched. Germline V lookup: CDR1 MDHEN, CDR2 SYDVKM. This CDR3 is CASSRTSGGDNEQFF. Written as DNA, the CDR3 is TGTGCCAGCAGTCGGACGAGCGGGGGGGACAATGAGCAGTTCTTC.

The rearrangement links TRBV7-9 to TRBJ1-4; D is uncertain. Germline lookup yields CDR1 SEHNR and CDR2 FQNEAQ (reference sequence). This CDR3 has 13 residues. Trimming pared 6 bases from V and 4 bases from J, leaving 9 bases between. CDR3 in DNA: TGTGCCAGCAGATTCGAGGATAATGAAAAACTGTTTTTT. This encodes CASRFEDNEKLFF.

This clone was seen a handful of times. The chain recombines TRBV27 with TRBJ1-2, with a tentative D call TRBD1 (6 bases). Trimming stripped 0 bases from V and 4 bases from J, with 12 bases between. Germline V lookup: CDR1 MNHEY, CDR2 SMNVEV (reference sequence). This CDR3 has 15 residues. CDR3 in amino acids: CASSLSGGHGYGYTF. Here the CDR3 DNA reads TGTGCCAGCAGTTTATCAGGGGGGCATGGCTATGGCTACACCTTC.

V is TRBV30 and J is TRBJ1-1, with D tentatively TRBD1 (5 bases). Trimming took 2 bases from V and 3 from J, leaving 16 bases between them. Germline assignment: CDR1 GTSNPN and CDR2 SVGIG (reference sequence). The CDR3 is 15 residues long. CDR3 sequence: CAWSRAGLIHTEAFF. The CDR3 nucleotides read TGTGCCTGGAGTCGGGCAGGGTTGATTCACACTGAAGCTTTCTTT.

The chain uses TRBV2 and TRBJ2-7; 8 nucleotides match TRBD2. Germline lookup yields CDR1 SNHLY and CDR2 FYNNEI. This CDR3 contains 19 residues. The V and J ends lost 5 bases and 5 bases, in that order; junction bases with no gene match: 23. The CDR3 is CASSPLLQRGPPASDEQYF. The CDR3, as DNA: TGTGCCAGCAGTCCCCTCCTCCAGCGGGGGCCACCCGCCTCGGACGAGCAGTACTTC.

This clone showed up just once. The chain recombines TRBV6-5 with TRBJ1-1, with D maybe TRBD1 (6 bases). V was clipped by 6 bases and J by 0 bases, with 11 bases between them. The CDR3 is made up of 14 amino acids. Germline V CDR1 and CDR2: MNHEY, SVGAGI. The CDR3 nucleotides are TGTGCCAGCAGCCTCAGGGGCATGAACACTGAAGCTTTCTTT. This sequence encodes CASSLRGMNTEAFF.

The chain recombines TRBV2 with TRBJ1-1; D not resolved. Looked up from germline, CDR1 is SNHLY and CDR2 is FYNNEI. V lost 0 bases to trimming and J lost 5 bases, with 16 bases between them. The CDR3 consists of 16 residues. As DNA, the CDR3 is TGTGCCAGCAGTGAAGCTACGACTGACACGAGGACTGAAGCTTTCTTT. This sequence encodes CASSEATTDTRTEAFF. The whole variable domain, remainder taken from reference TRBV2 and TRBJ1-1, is EPEVTQTPSHQVTQMGQEVILRCVPISNHLYFYWYRQILGQKVEFLVSFYNNEISEKSEIFDDQFSVERPDGSNFTLKIRSTKLEDSAMYFCASSEATTDTRTEAFFGQGTRLTVV.

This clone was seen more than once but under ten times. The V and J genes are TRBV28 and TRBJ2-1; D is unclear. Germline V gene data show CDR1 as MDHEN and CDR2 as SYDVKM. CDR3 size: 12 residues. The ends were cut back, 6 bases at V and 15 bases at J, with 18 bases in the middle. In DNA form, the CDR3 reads TGTGCCAGCAGCCTAAGGCATGGGGTACCGTTCTTC. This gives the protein CASSLRHGVPFF.

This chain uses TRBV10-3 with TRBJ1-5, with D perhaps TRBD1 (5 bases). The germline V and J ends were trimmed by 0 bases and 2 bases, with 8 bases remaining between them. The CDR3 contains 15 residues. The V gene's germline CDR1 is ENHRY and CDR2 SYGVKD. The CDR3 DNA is TGTGCCATCAGTGAGTCAAGAGGGGGCAATCAGCCCCAGCATTTT. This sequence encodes CAISESRGGNQPQHF.